Listed below are T cell receptor beta chains from one sample, sequenced in a study of blood T cells in healthy people across ages. Each CDR3 protein is one row after TCRdb ran MiXCR on the 5' RACE reads. The table shows approximately 900,000 distinct CDR3 sequences, with almost 30% occurring only once. Separately, the same data were catalogued under a study of T cells of mothers and their children.

The sample was blood. Every receptor here comes from a woman aged 40 to 50 in good health. Each CDR3 is given with its conserved first and last residue. The order of the fields is V gene, D gene, J gene, clone size, CDR3 DNA, CDR3 protein. D genes are given only for firm matches. The size entry is marked missing in some rows and otherwise reads once, few, many or a size class.

TRBV29-1,NA,TRBJ1-5,many,TGCAGCGTTAGGTCCGTCGGATACAATCAGCCCCAGCATTTT,CSVRSVGYNQPQHF
TRBV6-6,TRBD1,TRBJ1-4,NA,TGTGCCAGCAGCGAATCCGGGACAGGGGGCGAGGAAAAACTGTTTTTT,CASSESGTGGEEKLFF
TRBV11-2,NA,TRBJ1-2,few,TGTGCCAGCAATGAGGGGTCGGATGGCTACACCTTC,CASNEGSDGYTF
TRBV28,NA,TRBJ2-7,once,TGTGCCAGCATCTCCCTAGGGGCCCAGGCCTACGAGCAGTACTTC,CASISLGAQAYEQYF
TRBV12-3/TRBV12-4,NA,TRBJ2-7,many,TGTGCCAGCGCTATCTCTAGCGCCTACGAGCAGTACTTC,CASAISSAYEQYF
TRBV6-4,TRBD2,TRBJ2-3,NA,TGTGCCAGCAGTGACTCGCGGGGGGCCTCAGATACGCAGTATTTT,CASSDSRGASDTQYF
TRBV29-1,NA,TRBJ2-2,many,TGCAGCGTTGACCAGGGATCCGGGGAGCTGTTTTTT,CSVDQGSGELFF
TRBV6-6,TRBD2,TRBJ2-1,NA,TGTGCCAGCAATGGACTAGCGGGGGAGATCTACAATGAGCAGTTCTTC,CASNGLAGEIYNEQFF
TRBV28,NA,TRBJ2-7,few,TGTGCCAGCAGCACTAGCTTCGACGAGCAGTACTTC,CASSTSFDEQYF
TRBV19,NA,TRBJ1-5,few,TGTGCCAGTAGTATTTTGTTTCAGCCCCAGCATTTT,CASSILFQPQHF
TRBV14,NA,TRBJ2-7,NA,TGTGCCAGCAGCCAAGATTGGGAACGCTCCTACGAGCAGTACTTC,CASSQDWERSYEQYF
TRBV20-1,NA,TRBJ2-2,NA,TGCAGTGCTAGAGATAATTTCGGGATTTCGAACACCGGGGAGCTGTTTTTT,CSARDNFGISNTGELFF
TRBV10-3,TRBD1,TRBJ2-2,many,TGTGCCATCGCACAGGGGAACCCCGGGGAGCTGTTTTTT,CAIAQGNPGELFF
TRBV7-8,NA,TRBJ2-3,NA,TGTGCCAGCAGCCCCAATAGATCGCTAGGGAAGACGGATACGCAGTATTTT,CASSPNRSLGKTDTQYF
TRBV7-6,NA,TRBJ1-1,few,TGTGCCAGCAGCTTTAGCCGCGAGACTGAAGCTTTCTTT,CASSFSRETEAFF
TRBV12-3/TRBV12-4,NA,TRBJ2-5,many,TGTGCCAGCAGTTCCGGGACCTACGCCGGGGAGACCCAGTACTTC,CASSSGTYAGETQYF
TRBV20-1,NA,TRBJ2-7,NA,TGCAGTACTTCCGATGGGACGGTCTACGAGCAGTACTTC,CSTSDGTVYEQYF
TRBV4-2,TRBD1,TRBJ1-2,many,TGTGCCAGCAGCCAAGATTTGAATAGACAGGGAGCTAACTATGGCTACACCTTC,CASSQDLNRQGANYGYTF
TRBV28,NA,TRBJ1-1,few,TGTGCCAGCAGTTTGTGGGGAAGGAACACTGAAGCTTTCTTT,CASSLWGRNTEAFF
TRBV7-2,NA,TRBJ2-1,many,TGTGCCAGCAGCTGGGACTTCAATGAGCAGTTCTTC,CASSWDFNEQFF
TRBV6-4,NA,TRBJ2-1,NA,TGTGCCAGCAGTGAGACTTGGCGTAGCTCCTACAATGAGCAGTTCTTC,CASSETWRSSYNEQFF
TRBV18,NA,TRBJ2-5,few,TGTGCCAGCTCACCACCAACGATTCGGGAGACCCAGTACTTC,CASSPPTIRETQYF
TRBV28,TRBD2,TRBJ2-3,few,TGTGCCAGCCTACCGGGGGGGGCCGTGTCGAGAACAGATACGCAGTATTTT,CASLPGGAVSRTDTQYF
TRBV12-3/TRBV12-4,NA,TRBJ2-7,NA,TGTGCCAGCAGTTTATCTCAGAACTTTAACCAGTACTTC,CASSLSQNFNQYF
TRBV5-1,NA,TRBJ2-7,NA,TGCGCCAGCAGCTCAGGGACCTCCGGCGGTGAGCAGTACTTC,CASSSGTSGGEQYF
TRBV12-3/TRBV12-4,NA,TRBJ1-5,few,TGTGCCAGCCGCCACGGACAAGGCAACCAGCCCCAGCATTTT,CASRHGQGNQPQHF
TRBV5-1,NA,TRBJ1-3,NA,TGCGCCAGCAGCACAGGGAACGGAAACACCATATATTTT,CASSTGNGNTIYF
TRBV29-1,TRBD2,TRBJ2-5,NA,TGCAGCGGGGGGGACTATTTGAGAGAGACCCAGTACTTC,CSGGDYLRETQYF
TRBV7-9,NA,TRBJ2-5,many,TGTGCCAGCAGCGTAAAACTAGTAACCCAAGAGACCCAGTACTTC,CASSVKLVTQETQYF
TRBV6-6,TRBD1,TRBJ1-2,NA,TGTGCCAGCAGTTACTCGGTTCGGGGACAGGCTAACTATGGCTACACCTTC,CASSYSVRGQANYGYTF
TRBV20-1,TRBD1,TRBJ2-2,NA,TGCAGTGCTAGAGGCAGGACAGGGCCCACCGGGGAGCTGTTTTTT,CSARGRTGPTGELFF